This TCR beta chain is from a study of beta chain features in type 1 diabetes. Germline values: CDR1 SGDLS, CDR2 YYNGEE. V gave up 4 bases and J gave up 1 base, with 18 bases separating them. The CDR3 runs to 17 residues. Investigators reverse transcribed all isolated RNA, so they sequenced expressed TCRB transcripts. Naive, central memory and regulatory T cell samples produced a mean of roughly 3.5 million reads. Sequenced by immunoSEQ multiplex PCR; TCRdb stores in-frame clones only, minus some. Here the sample spans 300,000 to 350,000 clones, 7% to 9% being singletons. This clone was found a few times.

The rearrangement joins TRBV9 to TRBJ2-1; D is unresolved. This receptor was taken from a woman between 18 and 29 years old in good health. Sequenced material: central memory CD4+ T cells from blood. The CDR3 loop is CASSLTSRSRSYNEQFF. In DNA form, the CDR3 reads TGTGCCAGCAGCTTAACATCCCGGAGTCGGTCCTACAATGAGCAGTTCTTC.